The 3 T cell receptor beta chains given below trace back to one sample, sequenced in a study of T cells in women clearing cervical HPV infection. Measured with immunoSEQ multiplex PCR; TCRdb has only the in-frame clones, and not every one. The table counts some 30,000 clones; 18% lies in the top ten. Source material: blood buffy coat. These receptors were collected from a woman between 18 and 70 years old with a cervical HPV16 infection that either progressed to CIN3+ or cleared (not recorded which).

About this clone itself: The read stops 3 residues short of the end of the CDR3; the missing end is completed from the germline J gene. The J gene is TRBJ1-4, the V gene TRBV5-1; D possibly corresponds to TRBD1 (5 bases). CDR1 is SGHRS, CDR2 YFSETQ, per germline. The CDR3 length is 14 residues. The CDR3 bases that were read are TGCGCCAGCAGCACCTCAGCTGGGGCCAACGTA. Residues: CASSTSAGANV. The whole CDR3 region reads CASSTSAGANVLFF. Full variable domain (rest looked up from reference TRBV5-1 and TRBJ1-4): KAGVTQTPRYLIKTRGQQVTLSCSPISGHRSVSWYQQTPGQGLQFLFEYFSETQRNKGNFPGRFSGRQFSNSRSEMNVSTLELGDSALYLCASSTSAGANVLFFGSGTQLSVL.

In the case of this clone: The read falls 3 residues short of the CDR3 end, and the missing part is taken from the germline J gene. This chain connects TRBV18 to TRBJ2-3; TRBD2 might be the D (6 bases). The length of the CDR3 is 15 residues. Germline CDR1 is KGHSH and CDR2 is LQKENI. The V end lost 2 bases, the J end lost 3 bases, and 12 bases lay between the germline ends. The CDR3 reads CASSPMRLGTDTQYF. The sequenced part of the CDR3 DNA is TGTGCCAGCTCACCAATGAGACTAGGAACAGATACG.

On this clone itself: The read stops 3 residues short of the end of the CDR3; the missing end is completed from the germline J gene. The V gene is TRBV5-6, the J gene TRBJ2-3; D is unresolved. In germline, CDR1 is SGHDT, CDR2 YYEEEE. V dropped 0 bases and J dropped 0 bases, with 8 bases sitting between them. The CDR3 extends over 15 amino acids. CDR3 in amino acids: CASSLDLTSTDTQYF. The sequenced CDR3 bases are TGTGCCAGCAGCTTGGACCTCACTAGCACAGATACG.